The present T cell receptor (beta chain) was sequenced within a study of CD8+ T cells in alopecia areata. Extraction and reverse transcription of RNA yielded cDNA as the sequencing template. Only in-frame clones appear in the TCRdb table, and some are missing; sequencing was by immunoSEQ multiplex PCR. The top ten hold 4.5% of the sample, which has more than 100,000 clones, approximately 58% seen once. The TCR originated in a human donor with alopecia areata. The material sequenced was CD4+ T cells sorted from blood, taken at week 0.

CDR3 DNA: TGTGCCAGCAGCTTAGACGACCAGGGGGTGGATGGCTACACCTTC. Its translation is CASSLDDQGVDGYTF. The chain recombines TRBV7-9 with TRBJ1-2; 7 bases agree with TRBD1. The J segment lost 6 bases and the V segment lost 1 base, leaving 8 bases of the junction unmatched. The CDR3 is 15 amino acids. Germline lookup yields CDR1 SEHNR and CDR2 FQNEAQ (reference sequence).